The present entry profiles one T cell receptor beta chain with its context. This entry comes from a study of blood T cell repertoires in COVID-19. Study summary: Both acute and convalescent COVID-19 samples were obtained from the United States, Italy and Spain. Sources were T cells, B-cell-depleted T cells, or PBMCs; the material itself was cDNA or gDNA.

The germline CDR1 and CDR2 sequences are LGHNA and YNFKEQ. The CDR3 runs 13 residues. The V end lost 0 bases, the J end lost 7 bases, and 7 bases lay between the germline ends. The table came from immunoSEQ multiplex PCR; TCRdb's copy has only in-frame clones and leaves some out. This table holds 55,000 to 90,000 clones, around 90% found once. The J gene is TRBJ1-5, the V gene TRBV4-2; D gene uncertain. Sequences were obtained from peripheral blood. The sequence was obtained from a human donor in a cohort sampled during active COVID-19. The CDR3 region is CASSQDREQPQHF. In nucleotides, the CDR3 is TGTGCCAGCAGCCAAGATCGGGAGCAGCCCCAGCATTTT.